This T cell receptor (beta chain) was retrieved from a study of blood T cell repertoires in COVID-19 (dated by TCRdb to 2018 to 2020). Notes on the research overall: Samples covering the acute and convalescent phases of COVID-19 were provided by collaborators in the United States, Italy and Spain. The material from the prospective study consisted of cDNA or gDNA derived from T cells, B-cell-depleted T cells, or PBMCs. Subjects who had been exposed to COVID-19, were actively infected with it, or had recovered from it provided the deeply sampled blood TCRbeta repertoires that made up the dataset. The repertoires were released in a freely available public database intended as a resource for research on the immune response to SARS-CoV-2. The samples were drawn from the first 160 participants of the ongoing ImmuneRACE study and from 950 to 1,500 subjects provided by 6 global collaborators. Sample metadata almost always included a de-identified subject ID, COVID-19 status, age in years and sex. HLA class I and class II types, where available, came from metadata supplied by the sample provider rather than from assay-based typing.

Spanning cysteine to phenylalanine, the CDR3 consists of 15 amino acids. Just CDR3 DNA is preserved here, 45 bases in frame from base 1. Reading the germline V gene (reference sequence) gives CDR1 SEHNR and CDR2 FQNEAQ. Germline trimming amounts to 4 bases on V and 2 bases on J, with 2 as the count of junction bases outside the gene matches. Comment on this clone: There is no known antigen for this receptor. Base-call qualities are not available, and no considerably larger clone is one nucleotide away.

What the study reported, not specific to this receptor: Clinical and demographic metadata were provided uncurated, with the amount varying by source and participant.

Each collaborating institution followed its own protocols to collect whole blood in K2EDTA tubes. For TCRbeta analysis, collaborators shipped samples as frozen whole blood, isolated PBMCs, or DNA extracted from either of those sample types. TCRbeta CDR3 regions were amplified from genomic DNA by means of the immunoSEQ Assay, a bias-controlled multiplex PCR. The authors' analysis ran thus. Within the assay, amplification of reference gene primers was used to estimate how many nucleated cells each sample contained. To quantify the absolute abundance of each unique TCRbeta CDR3 rearrangement, sequence reads were collapsed and filtered. For each sample, productive Simpson clonality was calculated by taking the square root of Simpson's diversity index across productive rearrangements. Not all clones reach the TCRdb copy of this immuneACCESS table, which keeps in-frame sequences only. Checked studies attribute under half of the gap to unresolved V genes and leave the rest unexplained. D and trimming come from the DNA, and the V and J calls and clone size come from that table. In this sample the table shows roughly 230,000 clones, 80% to 90% of which occur a single time. Together, the top ten hold 8.5% to 10% of the sample.

Sequenced: peripheral blood. Recombination connected TRBV7-9 to TRBJ2-2; TRBD1 fits 9 bases in the junction. The TCR sequence derives from a man between 35 and 55 years old with active or convalescent COVID-19. The CDR3: CASSWTGANTGELFF. At the DNA level, the sequence is TGTGCCAGCAGCTGGACAGGGGCTAACACCGGGGAGCTGTTTTTT.